This TCR beta chain was captured by sequencing in a study of technical replicates of blood from a few donors. TCRdb's table, derived via immunoSEQ multiplex PCR, lists solely in-frame clones and lacks some. The sample holds 7,500 or so clones, around 96% seen once. The germline gives CDR1 WSHSY, CDR2 SAAADI. The CDR3 loop spans 14 amino acids. The V gene lost 4 bases and the J gene lost 1 base, with 10 bases spanning the gap. The sequence came from a human donor in good health. The material sequenced was PBMCs. V gene TRBV10-2 combines with J gene TRBJ1-1; no firm D call. The CDR3 bases are TGCGCCAGCAGTGTTCACAGCCCGAACACTGAAGCTTTCTTT. It encodes CASSVHSPNTEAFF.